One sample yielded the 9 T cell receptor beta chains listed below, sequenced in a study of OX40 agonist ivuxolimab in advanced cancers. Libraries were prepared by immunoSEQ multiplex PCR; TCRdb keeps only in-frame clonotypes and omits some of them. The table shows some 70,000 clones, with about 90% occurring only once. The sequenced sample was CD4+ or CD8+ T cells sorted from blood, obtained in a trial of the OX40 agonist ivuxolimab. These receptors were taken from an adult with an advanced solid tumor such as melanoma, head and neck, liver or kidney cancer.

The chain is built from TRBV28 and TRBJ1-4, with D uncertain. Germline CDR1 reads MDHEN; CDR2 reads SYDVKM. This CDR3 is built from 13 residues. V was pared by 4 bases and J by 7 bases, with 10 bases between. The CDR3 bases are TGTGCCAGCAGTTCCCCGGCCACTGAAAAACTGTTTTTT. This sequence encodes CASSSPATEKLFF. Combining the CDR3 with reference TRBV28 and TRBJ1-4 gives the whole variable domain DVKVTQSSRYLVKRTGEKVFLECVQDMDHENMFWYRQDPGLGLRLIYFSYDVKMKEKGDIPEGYSVSREKKERFSLILESASTNQTSMYLCASSSPATEKLFFGSGTQLSVL.

CDR3 DNA sequence: TGTGCCAGCAGCCCGACTGGCCAAGAGACCCAGTACTTC. As protein: CASSPTGQETQYF. The rearrangement joins TRBV5-4 to TRBJ2-5; D gene unclear. Trimming stripped 4 bases from V and 1 base from J, with 8 bases between. The CDR3 length is 13 residues. Per the germline V gene, CDR1 is SGHNT and CDR2 is YYREEE (reference sequence). Complete variable domain (other parts from reference TRBV5-4 and TRBJ2-5): ETGVTQSPTHLIKTRGQQVTLRCSSQSGHNTVSWYQQALGQGPQFIFQYYREEENGRGNFPPRFSGLQFPNYSSELNVNALELDDSALYLCASSPTGQETQYFGPGTRLLVL.

The V gene is TRBV28, the J gene TRBJ1-1; tentative D call: TRBD1 (5 bases). CDR1 is MDHEN, CDR2 SYDVKM, per germline. Deletions cut 5 bases from V and 3 bases from J, with 13 bases between. CDR3 size: 14 residues. The CDR3 coding sequence is TGTGCCAGCAGTAGAGGGACGGGCTACACTGAAGCTTTCTTT. Translated: CASSRGTGYTEAFF.

V and J are TRBV6-1 and TRBJ1-2, with D uncertain. CDR3 length: 13 residues. The germline V gene has CDR1 MNHNS and CDR2 SASEGT. V was shortened by 0 bases and J by 3 bases, with 5 bases between the two germline ends. The CDR3 here is CASSEAWDYGYTF. The CDR3 DNA reads TGTGCCAGCAGTGAAGCCTGGGACTATGGCTACACCTTC.

The rearrangement links TRBV6-6 to TRBJ2-7; TRBD1 might be the D (5 bases). This CDR3 is built from 11 residues. V shed 2 bases and J shed 6 bases, with 5 bases lying between them. CDR1 is MNHNY, CDR2 SVGAGI, per germline (reference sequence). CDR3 residues: CASSYQGEQYF. CDR3 DNA sequence: TGTGCCAGCAGTTACCAGGGCGAGCAGTACTTC.

The chain combines TRBV19 with TRBJ2-6; D unresolved. In germline, CDR1 is LNHDA, CDR2 SQIVND (reference sequence). This CDR3 is built from 14 residues. The ends were cut back, 4 bases at V and 2 bases at J, with 6 bases in the middle. The CDR3 sequence is CASSNRTGANVLTF. The DNA of the CDR3 is TGTGCCAGTAGTAATAGGACTGGGGCCAACGTCCTGACTTTC.

The V gene is TRBV10-1, the J gene TRBJ2-7; 7 bases agree with TRBD2. The CDR3 is made up of 16 amino acids. Germline-derived CDR1 and CDR2 are WNHNN and SYGVQD (reference sequence). With V trimmed by 2 bases and J by 3 bases, 10 bases remained unmatched. The CDR3 is CASSEHLAGASYEQYF. CDR3 nucleotide sequence: TGCGCCAGCAGTGAGCACTTGGCGGGAGCCAGCTACGAGCAGTACTTC.

V usage is TRBV7-6 and J usage is TRBJ1-1; D possibly corresponds to TRBD1 (5 bases). From germline, CDR1 is SGHVS and CDR2 FNYEAQ. Trimming removed 5 bases from V and 8 bases from J, with 18 bases in between. The CDR3 has 14 residues. The CDR3 DNA sequence: TGTGCCAGCAGCCCCAATAGTGGGGCTGGGGAAGCTTTCTTT. Translated: CASSPNSGAGEAFF.

The rearrangement links TRBV30 to TRBJ1-3; a weak D match, TRBD1 (6 bases). The CDR3 spans 16 residues. Germline CDR1 GTSNPN, CDR2 SVGIG (reference sequence). The V gene lost 5 bases and the J gene lost 1 base, with 18 bases spanning the gap. The CDR3 DNA follows: TGTGCCTGGTCGAGAGGGGGAGTGTTTTCTGGAAACACCATATATTTT. Encoded protein: CAWSRGGVFSGNTIYF.